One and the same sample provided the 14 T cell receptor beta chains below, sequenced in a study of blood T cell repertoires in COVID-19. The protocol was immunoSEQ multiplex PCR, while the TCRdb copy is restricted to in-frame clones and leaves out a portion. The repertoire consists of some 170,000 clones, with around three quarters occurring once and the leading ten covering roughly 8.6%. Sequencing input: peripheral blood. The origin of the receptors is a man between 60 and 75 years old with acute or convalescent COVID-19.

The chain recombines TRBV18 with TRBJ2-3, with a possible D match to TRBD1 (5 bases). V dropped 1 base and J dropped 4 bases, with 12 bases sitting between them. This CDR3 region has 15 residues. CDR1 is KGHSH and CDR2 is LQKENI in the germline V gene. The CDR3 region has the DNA TGTGCCAGCTCACCACAGGGGCACCCCGCAGATACGCAGTATTTT. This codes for CASSPQGHPADTQYF.

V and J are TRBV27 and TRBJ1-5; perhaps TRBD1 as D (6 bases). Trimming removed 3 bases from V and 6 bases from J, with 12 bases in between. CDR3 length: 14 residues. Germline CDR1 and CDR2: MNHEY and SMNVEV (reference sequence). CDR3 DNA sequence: TGTGCCAGCAGTTTGGGAGGGGGAGGTCAGCCCCAGCATTTT. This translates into CASSLGGGGQPQHF.

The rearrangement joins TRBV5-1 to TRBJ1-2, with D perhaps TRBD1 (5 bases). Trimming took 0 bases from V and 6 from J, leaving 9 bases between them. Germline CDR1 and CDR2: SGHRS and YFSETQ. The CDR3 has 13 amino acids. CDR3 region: CASSLEGYDGYTF. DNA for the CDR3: TGCGCCAGCAGCTTGGAGGGGTATGATGGCTACACCTTC. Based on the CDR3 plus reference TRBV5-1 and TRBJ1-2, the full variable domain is KAGVTQTPRYLIKTRGQQVTLSCSPISGHRSVSWYQQTPGQGLQFLFEYFSETQRNKGNFPGRFSGRQFSNSRSEMNVSTLELGDSALYLCASSLEGYDGYTFGSGTRLTVV.

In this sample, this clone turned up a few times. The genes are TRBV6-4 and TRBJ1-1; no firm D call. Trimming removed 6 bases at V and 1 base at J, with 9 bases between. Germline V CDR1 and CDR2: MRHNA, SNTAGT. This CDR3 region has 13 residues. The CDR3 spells CASSERGNTEAFF. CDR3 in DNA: TGTGCCAGCAGCGAACGGGGGAACACTGAAGCTTTCTTT.

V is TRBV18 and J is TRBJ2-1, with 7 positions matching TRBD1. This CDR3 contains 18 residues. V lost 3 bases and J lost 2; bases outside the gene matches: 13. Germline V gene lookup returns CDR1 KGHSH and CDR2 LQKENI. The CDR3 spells CASSPPNRGLLTYNEQFF. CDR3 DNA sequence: TGTGCCAGCTCACCCCCCAACAGGGGCCTACTTACCTACAATGAGCAGTTCTTC.

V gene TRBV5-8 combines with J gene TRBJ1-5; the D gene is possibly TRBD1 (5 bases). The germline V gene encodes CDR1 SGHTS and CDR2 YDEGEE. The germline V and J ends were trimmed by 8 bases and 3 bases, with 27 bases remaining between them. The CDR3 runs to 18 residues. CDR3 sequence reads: CASSKGLGRGEDNQPQHF. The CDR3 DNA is TGTGCCAGTTCAAAAGGGTTGGGGAGGGGAGAAGACAATCAGCCCCAGCATTTT.

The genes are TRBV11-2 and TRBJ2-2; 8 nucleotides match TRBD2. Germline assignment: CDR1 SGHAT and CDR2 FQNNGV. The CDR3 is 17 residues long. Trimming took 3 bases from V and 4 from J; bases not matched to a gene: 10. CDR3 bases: TGTGCCAGCAGCTTTTTTACGGGGGGGCGCGTCACCGGGGAGCTGTTTTTT. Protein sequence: CASSFFTGGRVTGELFF. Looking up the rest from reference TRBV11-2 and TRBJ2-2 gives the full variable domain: EAGVAQSPRYKIIEKRQSVAFWCNPISGHATLYWYQQILGQGPKLLIQFQNNGVVDDSQLPKDRFSAERLKGVDSTLKIQPAKLEDSAVYLCASSFFTGGRVTGELFFGEGSRLTVL.

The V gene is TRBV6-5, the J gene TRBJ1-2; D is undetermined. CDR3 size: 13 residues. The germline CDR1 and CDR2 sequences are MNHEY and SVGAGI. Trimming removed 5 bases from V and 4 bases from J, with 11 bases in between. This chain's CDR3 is CASSPTNLYGYTF. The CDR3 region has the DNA TGTGCCAGCAGTCCCACAAACCTCTATGGCTACACCTTC.

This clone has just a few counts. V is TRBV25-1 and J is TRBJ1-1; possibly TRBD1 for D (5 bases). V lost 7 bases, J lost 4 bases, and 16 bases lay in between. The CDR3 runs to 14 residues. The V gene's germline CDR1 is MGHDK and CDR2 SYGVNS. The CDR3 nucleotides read TGTGCCAGCATGCGGGGAGGGGATTTCACTGAAGCTTTCTTT. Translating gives CASMRGGDFTEAFF.

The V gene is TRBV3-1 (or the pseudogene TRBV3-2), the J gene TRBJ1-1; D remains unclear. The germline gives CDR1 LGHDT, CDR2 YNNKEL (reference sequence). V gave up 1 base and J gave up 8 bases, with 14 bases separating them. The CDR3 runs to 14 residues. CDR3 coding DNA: TGTGCCAGCAGCCAAGGCGGAGGGTCGAAGGAAGCTTTCTTT. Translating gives CASSQGGGSKEAFF.

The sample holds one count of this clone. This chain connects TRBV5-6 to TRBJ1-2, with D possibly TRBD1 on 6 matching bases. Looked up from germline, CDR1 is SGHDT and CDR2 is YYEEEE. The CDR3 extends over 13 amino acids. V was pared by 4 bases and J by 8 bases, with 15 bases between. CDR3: CASSTGTMGGYTF. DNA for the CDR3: TGTGCCAGCAGCACTGGGACAATGGGAGGCTACACCTTC.

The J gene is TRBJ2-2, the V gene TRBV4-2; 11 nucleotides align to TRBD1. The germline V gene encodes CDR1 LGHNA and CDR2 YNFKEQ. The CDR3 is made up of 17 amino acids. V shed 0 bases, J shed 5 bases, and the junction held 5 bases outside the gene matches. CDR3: CASSQDVGQGATGELFF. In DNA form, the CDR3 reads TGTGCCAGCAGCCAAGATGTTGGACAGGGGGCTACCGGGGAGCTGTTTTTT.

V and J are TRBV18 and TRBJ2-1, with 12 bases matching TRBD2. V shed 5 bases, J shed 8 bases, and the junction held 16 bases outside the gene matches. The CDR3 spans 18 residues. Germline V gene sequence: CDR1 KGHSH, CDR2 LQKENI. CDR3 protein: CASSSISGTSGYYHEQFF. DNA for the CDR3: TGTGCCAGCTCATCTATTTCCGGGACTAGCGGGTATTACCATGAGCAGTTCTTC.

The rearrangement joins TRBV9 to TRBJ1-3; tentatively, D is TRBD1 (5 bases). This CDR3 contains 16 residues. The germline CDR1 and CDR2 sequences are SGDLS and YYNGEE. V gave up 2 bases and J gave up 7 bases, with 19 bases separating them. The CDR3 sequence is CASSVDSQGTGNTIYF. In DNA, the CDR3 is TGTGCCAGCAGCGTCGACTCTCAGGGAACCGGGAACACCATATATTTT. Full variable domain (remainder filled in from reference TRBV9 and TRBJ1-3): DSGVTQTPKHLITATGQRVTLRCSPRSGDLSVYWYQQSLDQGLQFLIQYYNGEERAKGNILERFSAQQFPDLHSELNLSSLELGDSALYFCASSVDSQGTGNTIYFGEGSWLTVV.